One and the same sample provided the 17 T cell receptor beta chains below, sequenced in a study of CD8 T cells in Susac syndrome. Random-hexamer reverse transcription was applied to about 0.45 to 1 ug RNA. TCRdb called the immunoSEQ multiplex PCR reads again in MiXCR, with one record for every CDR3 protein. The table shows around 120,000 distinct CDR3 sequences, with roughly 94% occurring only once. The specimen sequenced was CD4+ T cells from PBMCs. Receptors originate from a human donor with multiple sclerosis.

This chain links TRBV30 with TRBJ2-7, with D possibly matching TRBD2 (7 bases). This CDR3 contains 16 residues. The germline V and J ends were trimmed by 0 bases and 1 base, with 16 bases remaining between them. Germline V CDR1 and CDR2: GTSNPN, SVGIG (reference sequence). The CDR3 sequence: CAWSVVGGQESYEQYF. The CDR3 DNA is TGTGCCTGGAGTGTGGTCGGGGGGCAAGAGTCCTACGAGCAGTACTTC.

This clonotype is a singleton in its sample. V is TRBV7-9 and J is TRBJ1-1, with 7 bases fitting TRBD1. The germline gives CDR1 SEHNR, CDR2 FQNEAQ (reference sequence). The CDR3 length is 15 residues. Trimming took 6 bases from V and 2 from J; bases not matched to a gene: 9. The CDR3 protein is CASRPKDRINTEAFF. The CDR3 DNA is TGTGCCAGCAGACCGAAGGACAGGATCAACACTGAAGCTTTCTTT.

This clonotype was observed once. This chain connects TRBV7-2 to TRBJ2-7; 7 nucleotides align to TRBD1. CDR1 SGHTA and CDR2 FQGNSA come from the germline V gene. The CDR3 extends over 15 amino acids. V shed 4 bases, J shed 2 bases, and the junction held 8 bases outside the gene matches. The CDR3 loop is CASSSTGTVPYEQYF. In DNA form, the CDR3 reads TGTGCCAGCAGCTCCACCGGGACAGTCCCCTACGAGCAGTACTTC.

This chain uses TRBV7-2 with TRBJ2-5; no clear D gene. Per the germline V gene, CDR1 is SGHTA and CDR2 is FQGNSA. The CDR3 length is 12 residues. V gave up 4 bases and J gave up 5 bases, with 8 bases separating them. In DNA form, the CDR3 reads TGTGCCAGCAGCTCCTGGAAGGAGACCCAGTACTTC. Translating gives CASSSWKETQYF.

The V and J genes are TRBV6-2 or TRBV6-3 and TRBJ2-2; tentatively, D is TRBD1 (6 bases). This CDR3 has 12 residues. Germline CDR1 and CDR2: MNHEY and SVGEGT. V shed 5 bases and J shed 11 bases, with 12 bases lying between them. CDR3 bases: TGTGCCAGCAGTCGACAGGACCATGAGCTGTTTTTT. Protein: CASSRQDHELFF.

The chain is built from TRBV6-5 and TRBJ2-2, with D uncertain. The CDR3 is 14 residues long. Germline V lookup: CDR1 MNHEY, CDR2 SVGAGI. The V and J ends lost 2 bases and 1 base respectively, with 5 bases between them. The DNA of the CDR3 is TGTGCCAGCAGTTACAGTGAGAACACCGGGGAGCTGTTTTTT. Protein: CASSYSENTGELFF.

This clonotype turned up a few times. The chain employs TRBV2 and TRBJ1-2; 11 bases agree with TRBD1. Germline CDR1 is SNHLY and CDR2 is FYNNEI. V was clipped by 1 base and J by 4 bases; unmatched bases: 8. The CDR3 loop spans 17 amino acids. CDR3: CASSEGTGGAPFYGYTF. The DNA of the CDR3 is TGTGCCAGCAGTGAAGGGACAGGGGGCGCTCCCTTCTATGGCTACACCTTC.

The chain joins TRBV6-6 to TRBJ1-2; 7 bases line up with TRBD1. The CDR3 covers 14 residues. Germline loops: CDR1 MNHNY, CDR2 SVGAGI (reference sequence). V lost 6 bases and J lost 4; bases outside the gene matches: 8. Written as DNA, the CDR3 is TGTGCCAGCAGATTCCCGGACAGGTCCTATGGCTACACCTTC. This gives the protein CASRFPDRSYGYTF.

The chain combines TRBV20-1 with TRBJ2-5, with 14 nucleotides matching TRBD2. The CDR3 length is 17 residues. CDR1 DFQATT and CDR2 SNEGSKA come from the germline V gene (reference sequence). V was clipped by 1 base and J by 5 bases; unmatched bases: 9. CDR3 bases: TGCAGTGCTAGAGGCCGACTAGCGGGAGGGCCGAGTGAGACCCAGTACTTC. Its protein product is CSARGRLAGGPSETQYF.

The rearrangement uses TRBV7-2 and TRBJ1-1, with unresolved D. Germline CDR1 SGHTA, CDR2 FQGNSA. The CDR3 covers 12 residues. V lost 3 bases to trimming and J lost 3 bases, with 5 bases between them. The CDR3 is CASSFPHTEAFF. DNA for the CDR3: TGTGCCAGCAGCTTCCCTCACACTGAAGCTTTCTTT.

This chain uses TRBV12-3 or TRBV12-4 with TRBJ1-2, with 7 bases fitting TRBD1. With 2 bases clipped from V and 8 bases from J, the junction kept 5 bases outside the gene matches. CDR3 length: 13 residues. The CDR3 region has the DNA TGTGCCAGCAGTTTATCCGGGACAGAAGGCTACACCTTC. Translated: CASSLSGTEGYTF.

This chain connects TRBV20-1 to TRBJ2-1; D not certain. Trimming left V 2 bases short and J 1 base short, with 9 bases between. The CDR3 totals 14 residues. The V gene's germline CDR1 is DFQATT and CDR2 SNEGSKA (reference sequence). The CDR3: CSARRGQSYNEQFF. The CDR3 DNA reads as TGCAGTGCTAGAAGAGGTCAGTCCTACAATGAGCAGTTCTTC.

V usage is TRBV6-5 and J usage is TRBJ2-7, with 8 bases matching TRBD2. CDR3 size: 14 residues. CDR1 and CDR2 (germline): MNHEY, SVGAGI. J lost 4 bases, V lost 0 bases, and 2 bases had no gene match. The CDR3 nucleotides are TGTGCCAGCAGTTACTCGATAGCGGGATACGAGCAGTACTTC. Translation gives CASSYSIAGYEQYF.

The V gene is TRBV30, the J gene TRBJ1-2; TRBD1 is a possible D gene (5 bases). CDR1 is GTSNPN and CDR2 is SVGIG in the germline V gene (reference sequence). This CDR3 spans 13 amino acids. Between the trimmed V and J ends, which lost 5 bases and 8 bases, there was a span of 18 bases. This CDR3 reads CAWLPRGQTGYTF. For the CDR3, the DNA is TGTGCCTGGCTTCCACGGGGCCAGACGGGCTACACCTTC.

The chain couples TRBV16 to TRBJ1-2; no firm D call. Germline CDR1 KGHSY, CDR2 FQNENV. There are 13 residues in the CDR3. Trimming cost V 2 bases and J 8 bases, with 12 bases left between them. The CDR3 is CASSQAQDKGYTF. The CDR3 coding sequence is TGTGCCAGCAGCCAAGCTCAGGATAAGGGCTACACCTTC.

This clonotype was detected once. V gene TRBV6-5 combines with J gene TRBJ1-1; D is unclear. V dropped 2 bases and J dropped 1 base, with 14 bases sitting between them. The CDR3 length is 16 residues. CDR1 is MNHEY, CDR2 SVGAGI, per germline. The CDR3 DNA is TGTGCCAGCAGTTACCTTACTCCCAAGGGGAACACTGAAGCTTTCTTT. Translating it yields CASSYLTPKGNTEAFF.

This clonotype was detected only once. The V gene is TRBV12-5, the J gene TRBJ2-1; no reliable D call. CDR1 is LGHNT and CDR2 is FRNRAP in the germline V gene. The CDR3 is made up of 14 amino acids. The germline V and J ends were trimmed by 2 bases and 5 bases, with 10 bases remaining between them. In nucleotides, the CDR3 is TGTGCTAGTGGTTTGACGCGGACCGACAATGAGCAGTTCTTC. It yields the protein CASGLTRTDNEQFF.